This T cell receptor beta chain was sequenced in a study of blood T cell repertoires in COVID-19. Study details: COVID-19 samples, acute and convalescent, were from the United States, Italy and Spain. In each case, the material was cDNA or gDNA derived from T cells, B-cell-depleted T cells, or PBMCs.

As originally analysed: Reference gene primer amplification gave nucleated cell count estimates. Clones were sequenced by immunoSEQ multiplex PCR, and TCRdb holds only the in-frame ones, with some missing. V, J and clone size are taken as reported in that table, and D and trimming were inferred from the DNA itself. The table has fewer than 150,000 clones, 75% to 90% seen once; the top ten hold about 8.1%. Trimming pared 7 bases from V and 6 bases from J, leaving 8 bases between. Germline-derived CDR1 and CDR2 are KGHDR and SFDVKD. The CDR3 is made up of 11 amino acids. The chain recombines TRBV24-1 with TRBJ1-2; maybe TRBD1 (5 bases). What was sequenced was peripheral blood. The receptor comes from a middle-aged woman with acute or convalescent COVID-19. CDR3 in amino acids: CATSRVHGYTF. Here the CDR3 DNA reads TGTGCCACCAGCAGGGTTCATGGCTACACCTTC.